What follows is one TCR beta chain and its context. The data stem from a study of T-cell memory formation after mild COVID-19. One entry per CDR3 protein, called by TCRdb with MiXCR from the 5' RACE reads. The sample yields more than 300,000 distinct CDR3 sequences, 20% to 25% seen once. V lost 7 bases, J lost 1 base, and 18 bases lay in between. This CDR3 comprises 16 residues. Per the germline V gene, CDR1 is MNHEY and CDR2 is SVGEGT. Sequences were obtained from PBMCs or a T cell subset sorted from them (not recorded which). The sequence derives from a man aged 18 to 29 who had mild COVID-19 (a few samples of this study predate the infection). Cell type and time point are not known. J is TRBJ2-3 and V is TRBV6-2 or TRBV6-3; maybe TRBD1 (6 bases). This chain's CDR3 is CASTTRVPGGTDTQYF. The CDR3 DNA is TGTGCCAGCACCACCCGAGTACCAGGGGGCACAGATACGCAGTATTTT.